These 30 T cell receptor beta chains came from one sample sequenced in a study of T cell responses to AZD1222 COVID-19 vaccine. Sequencing was performed with immunoSEQ multiplex PCR; in TCRdb, only in-frame clones are kept and a portion is missing. This sample has 120,000 or so clones, with 75% to 90% found just once. The sample in question was peripheral blood, obtained on day 0 of MenACWY control vaccination. These receptors came from an adult in good health.

The chain couples TRBV5-5 to TRBJ1-2, with D uncertain. This CDR3 comprises 11 residues. V gave up 2 bases and J gave up 9 bases, with 8 bases separating them. The V gene's germline CDR1 is SGHKS and CDR2 YYEKEE (reference sequence). CDR3 nucleotides: TGTGCCAGCAGCTTCCCCGGGCGCTACACCTTC. It specifies CASSFPGRYTF.

The CDR3 region has the DNA TGCGCCAGCAGTTGGGGACTAGCGGGCGGGGAGACCCAGTACTTC. It is translated as CASSWGLAGGETQYF. The gene calls are TRBV5-1 and TRBJ2-5; 12 bases match TRBD2. Looked up from germline, CDR1 is SGHRS and CDR2 is YFSETQ. Trimming cost V 5 bases and J 5 bases; bases outside gene matches: 7. This CDR3 comprises 15 residues.

The chain links TRBV10-1 to TRBJ2-7; 7 bases line up with TRBD2. Germline loops: CDR1 WNHNN, CDR2 SYGVQD (reference sequence). The V and J ends lost 8 bases and 6 bases, in that order; junction bases with no gene match: 10. This CDR3 has 13 residues. The CDR3 is CASAGRELTEQYF. CDR3 coding DNA: TGCGCCAGCGCGGGGCGGGAGTTAACCGAGCAGTACTTC.

This sequence joins TRBV7-6 and TRBJ2-2; TRBD1 might be the D (5 bases). This CDR3 has 15 amino acids. In germline, CDR1 is SGHVS, CDR2 FNYEAQ. Trimming removed 1 base from V and 3 bases from J, with 9 bases in between. The CDR3 spells CASSLGVQDTGELFF. In DNA, the CDR3 is TGTGCCAGCAGCTTAGGTGTACAGGACACCGGGGAGCTGTTTTTT. Full variable domain (outside the CDR3, taken from reference TRBV7-6 and TRBJ2-2): GAGVSQSPRYKVTKRGQDVALRCDPISGHVSLYWYRQALGQGPEFLTYFNYEAQQDKSGLPNDRFSAERPEGSISTLTIQRTEQRDSAMYRCASSLGVQDTGELFFGEGSRLTVL.

This clone has a single count. The chain is built from TRBV19 and TRBJ2-7; 8 bases are a match to TRBD1. This CDR3 region has 13 residues. Losses at the gene ends were 6 bases for V and 2 bases for J; bases not matched to a gene: 3. Per the germline V gene, CDR1 is LNHDA and CDR2 is SQIVND (reference sequence). CDR3 sequence: CASRETGAYEQYF. The DNA for the CDR3 is TGTGCCAGTAGGGAGACAGGGGCCTACGAGCAGTACTTC.

The CDR3 DNA sequence: TGTGCCAGCAGCTCGCGGGGAGGCGAAGCTAACTATGGCTACACCTTC. It codes for CASSSRGGEANYGYTF. V is TRBV9 and J is TRBJ1-2; D ambiguous. This CDR3 spans 16 amino acids. The V end was cut by 4 bases, the J end by 0 bases, with 16 bases between. Per germline, CDR1 SGDLS and CDR2 YYNGEE.

CDR3 in amino acids: CASSYRGRGNQPQHF. CDR3 sequence (DNA): TGTGCCAGCAGTTACAGGGGGCGCGGCAATCAGCCCCAGCATTTT. This sequence joins TRBV6-5 and TRBJ1-5, with 7 positions matching TRBD1. The CDR3 contains 15 residues. Germline CDR1 reads MNHEY; CDR2 reads SVGAGI. V lost 2 bases, J lost 2 bases, and 3 bases stayed unmatched.

V and J are TRBV29-1 and TRBJ2-1; 8 bases fit TRBD2. The V gene's germline CDR1 is SQVTM and CDR2 ANQGSEA. The CDR3 spans 15 residues. The V gene end was trimmed by 3 bases and the J gene end by 4 bases; junction bases not matched to a gene: 8. The CDR3 DNA is TGCAGCGTTGACGCGGCGGGAGGCGGGTACAATGAGCAGTTCTTC. Translation gives CSVDAAGGGYNEQFF.

J is TRBJ1-1 and V is TRBV10-3; no clear D gene. Germline V gene data show CDR1 as ENHRY and CDR2 as SYGVKD. With 2 bases removed from V and 4 bases from J, the gap between germline ends came to 5 bases. The CDR3 spans 12 residues. The CDR3 loop is CAISERATEAFF. In DNA form, the CDR3 reads TGTGCCATCAGTGAGCGGGCCACTGAAGCTTTCTTT.

This chain connects TRBV27 to TRBJ2-7, with D tentatively TRBD1 (5 bases). Trimming stripped 4 bases from V and 2 bases from J, with 9 bases between. From germline, CDR1 is MNHEY and CDR2 SMNVEV (reference sequence). CDR3 length: 13 residues. CDR3 residues: CASSYDRTYEQYF. The CDR3 DNA reads TGTGCCAGCAGTTATGACAGAACCTACGAGCAGTACTTC.

The chain uses TRBV27 and TRBJ1-5; TRBD1 might be the D (5 bases). Germline V gives CDR1 MNHEY, CDR2 SMNVEV (reference sequence). This CDR3 contains 14 residues. Between the trimmed V and J ends, which lost 5 bases and 5 bases, there was a span of 13 bases. The DNA for the CDR3 is TGTGCCAGCAGTCTCTCGGGGGTCGATCAGCCCCAGCATTTT. Translation: CASSLSGVDQPQHF.

The chain couples TRBV3-1 (or the pseudogene TRBV3-2) to TRBJ2-1; 10 bases line up with TRBD2. In germline, CDR1 is LGHDT, CDR2 YNNKEL (reference sequence). V dropped 2 bases and J dropped 6; count of bases not matched to a gene: 1. This CDR3 is built from 14 residues. The CDR3 region is CASSQLAGVNEQFF. DNA of the CDR3: TGTGCCAGCAGCCAACTAGCGGGAGTCAATGAGCAGTTCTTC.

The chain carries TRBV9 and TRBJ1-3; D ambiguous. CDR1 and CDR2 (germline): SGDLS, YYNGEE. The CDR3 is 15 amino acids. V lost 3 bases and J 0 bases, leaving 10 bases between the germline ends. The CDR3 is CASSARGLSGNTIYF. In DNA form, the CDR3 reads TGTGCCAGCAGCGCCCGAGGTCTCTCTGGAAACACCATATATTTT.

This rearrangement joins TRBV27 to TRBJ1-2; 10 nucleotides agree with TRBD1. The CDR3 contains 16 residues. Germline V CDR1 and CDR2: MNHEY, SMNVEV (reference sequence). The V gene end was trimmed by 2 bases and the J gene end by 2 bases; junction bases not matched to a gene: 5. CDR3 bases: TGTGCCAGCAGTTTAGGGACGGGACAGGGGAACTATGGCTACACCTTC. Translating gives CASSLGTGQGNYGYTF.

The chain recombines TRBV10-3 with TRBJ1-5, with D uncertain. V lost 8 bases, J lost 6 bases, and 17 bases lay in between. Germline V CDR1 and CDR2: ENHRY, SYGVKD. There are 14 residues in the CDR3. CDR3 nucleotide sequence: TGTGCCATCTCTACCGGTCCCGGTGGTCAGCCCCAGCATTTT. This translates into CAISTGPGGQPQHF.

The chain joins TRBV2 to TRBJ2-5; D is unresolved. V lost 7 bases, J lost 4 bases, and 19 bases lay in between. The CDR3 consists of 15 residues. Germline loops: CDR1 SNHLY, CDR2 FYNNEI. CDR3 loop: CASISPGSIGETQYF. The CDR3 DNA reads TGTGCCAGCATCTCGCCAGGCTCGATCGGAGAGACCCAGTACTTC.

The CDR3 region has the DNA TGTGCCAGCAGAACCAGAACGGGGCTTAGGCAGACTCAAGAGACCCAGTACTTC. Its protein product is CASRTRTGLRQTQETQYF. The gene calls are TRBV7-8 and TRBJ2-5, with D tentatively TRBD1 or TRBD2 (5 bases each). There are 18 residues in the CDR3. V was pared by 6 bases and J by 2 bases, with 25 bases between. Germline CDR1 SGHVS, CDR2 FQNEAQ.

The rearrangement uses TRBV4-3 and TRBJ2-1; D is undetermined. The CDR3 has 15 residues. V was shortened by 0 bases and J by 0 bases, with 6 bases between the two germline ends. CDR1 is LGHNA and CDR2 is YSLEER in the germline V gene. As DNA, the CDR3 is TGCGCCAGCAGCCAAGATGAGAGCTCCTACAATGAGCAGTTCTTC. Translation gives CASSQDESSYNEQFF.

The chain uses TRBV27 and TRBJ1-2; TRBD1 matches 8 bases. The germline V gene has CDR1 MNHEY and CDR2 SMNVEV (reference sequence). Trimming removed 1 base from V and 6 bases from J; junction bases left unmatched: 7. The CDR3 is 15 amino acids. CDR3: CASSLYTGGANGYTF. CDR3 coding DNA: TGTGCCAGCAGTTTATACACAGGGGGGGCGAATGGCTACACCTTC.

V and J are TRBV5-4 and TRBJ1-1; tentatively, D is TRBD1 (5 bases). Trimming left V 3 bases short and J 2 bases short, with 11 bases between. The CDR3 has 14 residues. Germline values: CDR1 SGHNT, CDR2 YYREEE (reference sequence). The DNA of the CDR3 is TGTGCCAGCAGCTGGGGGGGAGGAAACACTGAAGCTTTCTTT. It is translated as CASSWGGGNTEAFF.

The chain is built from TRBV7-9 and TRBJ1-2, with D tentatively TRBD1 (5 bases). Per the germline V gene, CDR1 is SEHNR and CDR2 is FQNEAQ (reference sequence). The CDR3 consists of 13 residues. Trimming stripped 7 bases from V and 4 bases from J, with 13 bases between. The CDR3 coding sequence is TGTGCCAGCACCACGACAGCCCTCTATGGCTACACCTTC. Residues: CASTTTALYGYTF.

The chain recombines TRBV5-1 with TRBJ1-1, with a possible D match to TRBD1 (6 bases). The V end was cut by 0 bases, the J end by 1 base, with 16 bases between. This CDR3 is 17 amino acids long. Germline V lookup: CDR1 SGHRS, CDR2 YFSETQ. This chain's CDR3 is CASSLADRLAGNTEAFF. In DNA form, the CDR3 reads TGCGCCAGCAGCTTGGCCGACAGGTTGGCTGGGAACACTGAAGCTTTCTTT.

The gene calls are TRBV6-5 and TRBJ1-1, with D possibly being TRBD1 (6 bases). The length of the CDR3 is 15 residues. Looked up from germline, CDR1 is MNHEY and CDR2 is SVGAGI. Trimming pared 6 bases from V and 0 bases from J, leaving 14 bases between. The CDR3 DNA reads as TGTGCCAGCAGGAGAACGGACAGAATGAACACTGAAGCTTTCTTT. This sequence encodes CASRRTDRMNTEAFF.

The rearrangement joins TRBV5-1 to TRBJ2-3; D remains ambiguous. V lost 4 bases and J lost 6, with 6 bases in between. The CDR3 has 11 amino acids. Looked up from germline, CDR1 is SGHRS and CDR2 is YFSETQ. The DNA of the CDR3 is TGCGCCAGCAGCCTGGAGGATACGCAGTATTTT. It encodes CASSLEDTQYF.

This clone appeared a few times. This chain joins TRBV7-9 and TRBJ1-2; no clear D gene. Per the germline V gene, CDR1 is SEHNR and CDR2 is FQNEAQ (reference sequence). V was pared by 5 bases and J by 5 bases, with 18 bases between. The CDR3 runs to 15 residues. The CDR3 loop reads CASSQAGQTNYGYTF. Written as DNA, the CDR3 is TGTGCCAGCAGCCAGGCGGGTCAGACAAATTATGGCTACACCTTC.

The chain couples TRBV7-8 to TRBJ1-2; the D gene is possibly TRBD1 (6 bases). CDR1 is SGHVS, CDR2 FQNEAQ, per germline. V was pared by 4 bases and J by 8 bases, with 14 bases between. The CDR3 loop spans 13 amino acids. CDR3 region: CASSSGGRFGYTF. The CDR3 DNA reads as TGTGCCAGCAGCTCGGGGGGCAGGTTCGGCTACACCTTC.

This chain links TRBV11-3 with TRBJ2-7; no firm D call. The CDR3 has 13 amino acids. Germline V CDR1 and CDR2: SGHNT, YENEEA. Trimming stripped 2 bases from V and 3 bases from J, with 8 bases between. The CDR3 loop reads CASSLSSGYEQYF. The CDR3, as DNA: TGTGCCAGCAGCTTATCCTCGGGCTACGAGCAGTACTTC.

The chain combines TRBV7-9 with TRBJ1-3; D gene ambiguous. The V end was cut by 5 bases, the J end by 0 bases, with 14 bases between. CDR1 SEHNR and CDR2 FQNEAQ come from the germline V gene (reference sequence). The CDR3 has 16 amino acids. CDR3 coding DNA: TGTGCCAGCAGCCCGGAGGGTTCCTACTCTGGAAACACCATATATTTT. Translating gives CASSPEGSYSGNTIYF.

The CDR3 DNA sequence: TGTGCCTGGAGGGGCTTAGCGGGTGAGTCAGCGGCGCAGTATTTT. Translated, it gives CAWRGLAGESAAQYF. This chain uses TRBV30 with TRBJ2-3; 7 bases match TRBD2. The V segment lost 3 bases and the J segment 10 bases; nucleotides outside the gene matches: 16. Germline CDR1 GTSNPN, CDR2 SVGIG (reference sequence). The CDR3 covers 15 residues.

The J gene is TRBJ2-7, the V gene TRBV6-5, with 11 bases matching TRBD1. Germline V CDR1 and CDR2: MNHEY, SVGAGI. V was pared by 5 bases and J by 2 bases, with 5 bases of the junction left unmatched. The CDR3 is 15 residues long. This CDR3 reads CASSHPGQGAYEQYF. In DNA, the CDR3 is TGTGCCAGCAGTCATCCGGGACAGGGGGCCTACGAGCAGTACTTC.